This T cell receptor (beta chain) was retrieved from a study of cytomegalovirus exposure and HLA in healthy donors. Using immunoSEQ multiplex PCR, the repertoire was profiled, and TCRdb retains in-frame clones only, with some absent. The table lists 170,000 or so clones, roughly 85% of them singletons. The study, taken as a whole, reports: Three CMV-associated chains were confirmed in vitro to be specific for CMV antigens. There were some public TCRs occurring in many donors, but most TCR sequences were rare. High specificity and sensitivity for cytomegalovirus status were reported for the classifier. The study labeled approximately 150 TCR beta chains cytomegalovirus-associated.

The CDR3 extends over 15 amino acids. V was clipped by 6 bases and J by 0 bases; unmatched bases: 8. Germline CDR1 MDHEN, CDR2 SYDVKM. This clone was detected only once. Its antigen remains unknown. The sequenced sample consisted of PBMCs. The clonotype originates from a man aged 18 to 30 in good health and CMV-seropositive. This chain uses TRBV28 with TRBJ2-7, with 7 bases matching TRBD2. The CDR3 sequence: CASSPLADSSYEQYF. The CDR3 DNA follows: TGTGCCAGCAGCCCTCTAGCGGATAGCTCCTACGAGCAGTACTTC. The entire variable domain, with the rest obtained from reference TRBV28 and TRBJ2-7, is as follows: DVKVTQSSRYLVKRTGEKVFLECVQDMDHENMFWYRQDPGLGLRLIYFSYDVKMKEKGDIPEGYSVSREKKERFSLILESASTNQTSMYLCASSPLADSSYEQYFGPGTRLTVT.